One T cell receptor beta chain is described in this entry. Its antigen is unknown. This sample was included in a study of blood T cells in healthy people across ages. Points from the study as a whole: Unsorted PBMCs ruled out conclusive naive versus antigen-experienced comparison.

Together with a sample-barcoded 5' primer, a J-beta primer mix was included in a second PCR lasting roughly 6 to 12 cycles. TCRdb fed the 5' RACE reads into MiXCR, producing one record per CDR3 protein. The data contain about 970,000 distinct CDR3 sequences, roughly half of them singletons. The CDR3 is made up of 16 amino acids. J was trimmed by 1 base and V by 7 bases; bases with no gene match: 4. Germline CDR1 is SGHRS and CDR2 is YFSETQ. The sample providers were healthy Caucasian people from Russia, aged roughly 6 to 95. Each donor had roughly 10 milliliters of peripheral blood drawn. This TCR was recovered from a woman in her sixties in good health. The chain uses TRBV5-1 and TRBJ2-1, with 14 bases aligning to TRBD2. Material for sequencing was blood. The DNA for the CDR3 is TGCGCCAGCGGGACTAGCGGGGGACGGTCCTACAATGAGCAGTTCTTC. Amino acid sequence: CASGTSGGRSYNEQFF.